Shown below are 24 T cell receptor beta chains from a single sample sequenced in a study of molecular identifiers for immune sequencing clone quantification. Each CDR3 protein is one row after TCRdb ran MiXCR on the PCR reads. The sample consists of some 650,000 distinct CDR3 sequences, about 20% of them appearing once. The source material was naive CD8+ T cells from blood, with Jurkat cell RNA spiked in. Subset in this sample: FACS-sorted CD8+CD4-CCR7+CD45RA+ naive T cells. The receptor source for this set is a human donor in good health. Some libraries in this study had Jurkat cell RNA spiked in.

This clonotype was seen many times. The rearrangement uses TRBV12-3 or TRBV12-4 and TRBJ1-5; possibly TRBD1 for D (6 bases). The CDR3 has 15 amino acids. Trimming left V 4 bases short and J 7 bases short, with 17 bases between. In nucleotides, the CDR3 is TGTGCCAGCAGTTCGACCGGTGAGGGGGTGCAGCCCCAGCATTTT. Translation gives CASSSTGEGVQPQHF.

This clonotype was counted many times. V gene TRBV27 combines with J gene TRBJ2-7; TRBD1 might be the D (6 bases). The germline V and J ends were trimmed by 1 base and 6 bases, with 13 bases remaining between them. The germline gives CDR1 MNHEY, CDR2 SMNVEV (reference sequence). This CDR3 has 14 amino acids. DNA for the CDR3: TGTGCCAGCAGTTTATTAGGGGGTTATATCGAGCAGTACTTC. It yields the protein CASSLLGGYIEQYF.

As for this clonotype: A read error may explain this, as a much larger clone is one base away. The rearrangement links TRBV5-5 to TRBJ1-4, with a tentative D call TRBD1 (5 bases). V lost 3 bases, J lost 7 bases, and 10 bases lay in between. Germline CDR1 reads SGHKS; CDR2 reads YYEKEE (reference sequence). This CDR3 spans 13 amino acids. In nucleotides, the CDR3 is TGTGCCAGCAGCTATGACAGCCGTGAAAAACTGTTTTTT. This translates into CASSYDSREKLFF.

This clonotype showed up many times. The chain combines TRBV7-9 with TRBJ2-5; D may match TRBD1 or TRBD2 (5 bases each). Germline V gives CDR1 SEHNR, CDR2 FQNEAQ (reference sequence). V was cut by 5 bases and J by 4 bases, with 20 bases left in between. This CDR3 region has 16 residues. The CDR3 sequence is CASSLTGTPLGETQYF. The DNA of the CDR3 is TGTGCCAGCAGCCTTACCGGGACCCCCCTTGGAGAGACCCAGTACTTC.

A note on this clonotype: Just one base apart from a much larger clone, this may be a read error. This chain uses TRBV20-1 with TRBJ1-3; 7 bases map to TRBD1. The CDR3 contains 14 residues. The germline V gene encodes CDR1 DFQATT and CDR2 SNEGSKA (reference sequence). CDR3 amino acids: CSARTGEAGNTVYF. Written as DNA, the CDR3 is TGCAGTGCTAGAACAGGGGAGGCTGGAAACACCGTATATTTT.

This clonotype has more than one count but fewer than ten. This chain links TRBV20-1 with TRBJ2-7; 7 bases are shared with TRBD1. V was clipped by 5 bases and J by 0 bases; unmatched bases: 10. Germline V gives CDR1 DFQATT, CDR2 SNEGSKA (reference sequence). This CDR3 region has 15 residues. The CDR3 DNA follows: TGCAGTGCTTATGGGAACAGGGGCGTCTCCTACGAGCAGTACTTC. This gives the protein CSAYGNRGVSYEQYF.

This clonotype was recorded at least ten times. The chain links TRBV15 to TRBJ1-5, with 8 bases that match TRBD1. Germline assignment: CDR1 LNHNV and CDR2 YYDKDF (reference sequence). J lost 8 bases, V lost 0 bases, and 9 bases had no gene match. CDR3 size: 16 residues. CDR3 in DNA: TGTGCCACCAGCAGAGATGGGACAGGAAGTCTCAAGCCCCAGCATTTT. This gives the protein CATSRDGTGSLKPQHF.

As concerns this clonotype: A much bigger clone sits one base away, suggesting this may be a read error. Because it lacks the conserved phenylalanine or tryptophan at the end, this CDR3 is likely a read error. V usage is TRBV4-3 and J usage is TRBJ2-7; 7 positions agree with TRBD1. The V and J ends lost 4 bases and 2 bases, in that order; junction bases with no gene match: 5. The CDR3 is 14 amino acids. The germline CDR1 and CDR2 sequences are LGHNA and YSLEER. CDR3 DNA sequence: TGCGCCAGCAGCCCTGGGACAGAAACCTACGAGCAGTACCTC. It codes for CASSPGTETYEQYL.

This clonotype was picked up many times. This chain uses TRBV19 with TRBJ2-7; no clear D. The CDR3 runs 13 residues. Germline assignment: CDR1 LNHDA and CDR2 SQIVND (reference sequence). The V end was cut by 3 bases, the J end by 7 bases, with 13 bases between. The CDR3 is CASSIWTTSEQYF. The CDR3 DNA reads TGTGCCAGTAGTATCTGGACCACGTCGGAGCAGTACTTC.

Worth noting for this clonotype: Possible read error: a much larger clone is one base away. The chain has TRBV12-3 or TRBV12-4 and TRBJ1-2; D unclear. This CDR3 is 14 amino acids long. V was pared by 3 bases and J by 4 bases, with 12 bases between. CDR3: CASSFTGSAYGYTF. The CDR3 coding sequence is TGTGCCAGCAGTTTTACTGGGTCCGCCTATGGCTACACCTTC.

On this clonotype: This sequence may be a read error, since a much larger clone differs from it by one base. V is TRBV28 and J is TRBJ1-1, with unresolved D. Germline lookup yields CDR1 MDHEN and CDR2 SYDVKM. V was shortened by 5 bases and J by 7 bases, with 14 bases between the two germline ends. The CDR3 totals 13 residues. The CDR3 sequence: CASSLDKTDEAFF. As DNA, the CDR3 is TGTGCCAGCAGTCTAGACAAGACGGATGAAGCTTTCTTT.

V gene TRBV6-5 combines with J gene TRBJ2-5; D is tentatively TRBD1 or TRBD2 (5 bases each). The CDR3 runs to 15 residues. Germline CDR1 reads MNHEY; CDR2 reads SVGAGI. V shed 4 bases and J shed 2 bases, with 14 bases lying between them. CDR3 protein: CASSSMGRIQETQYF. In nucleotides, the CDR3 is TGTGCCAGCAGTTCCATGGGACGGATACAAGAGACCCAGTACTTC.

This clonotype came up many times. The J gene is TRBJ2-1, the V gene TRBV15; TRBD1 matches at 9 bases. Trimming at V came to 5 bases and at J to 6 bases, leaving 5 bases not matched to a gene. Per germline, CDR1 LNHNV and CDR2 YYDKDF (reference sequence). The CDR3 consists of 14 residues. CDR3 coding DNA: TGTGCCACCAGCGCGGACAGGGGCGTCAATGAGCAGTTCTTC. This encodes CATSADRGVNEQFF.

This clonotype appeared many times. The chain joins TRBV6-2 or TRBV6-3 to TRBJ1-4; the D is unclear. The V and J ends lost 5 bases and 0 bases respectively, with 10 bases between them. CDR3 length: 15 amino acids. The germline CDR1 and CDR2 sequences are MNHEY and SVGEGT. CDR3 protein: CASSRVPATNEKLFF. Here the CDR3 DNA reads TGTGCCAGCAGTAGAGTGCCTGCAACTAATGAAAAACTGTTTTTT.

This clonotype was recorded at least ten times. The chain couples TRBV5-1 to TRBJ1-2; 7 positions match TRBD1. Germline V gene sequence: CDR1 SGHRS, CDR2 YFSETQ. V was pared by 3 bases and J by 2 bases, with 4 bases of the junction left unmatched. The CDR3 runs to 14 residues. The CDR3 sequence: CASSSTTGNYGYTF. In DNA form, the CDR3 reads TGCGCCAGCAGCTCAACGACAGGGAACTATGGCTACACCTTC.

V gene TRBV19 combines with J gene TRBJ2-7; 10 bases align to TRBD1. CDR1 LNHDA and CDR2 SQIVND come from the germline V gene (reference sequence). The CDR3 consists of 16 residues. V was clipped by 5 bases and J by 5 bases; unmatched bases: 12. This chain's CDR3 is CASSFSTRQGAHEQYF. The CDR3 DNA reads TGTGCCAGTAGTTTCTCAACCCGACAGGGGGCCCACGAGCAGTACTTC.

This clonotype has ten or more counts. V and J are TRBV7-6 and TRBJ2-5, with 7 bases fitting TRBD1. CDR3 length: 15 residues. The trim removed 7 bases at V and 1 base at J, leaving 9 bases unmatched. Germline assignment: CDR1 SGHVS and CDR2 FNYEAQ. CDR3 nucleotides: TGTGCCAGCAAGTCTACCCGGGACAGCCAAGAGACCCAGTACTTC. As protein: CASKSTRDSQETQYF.

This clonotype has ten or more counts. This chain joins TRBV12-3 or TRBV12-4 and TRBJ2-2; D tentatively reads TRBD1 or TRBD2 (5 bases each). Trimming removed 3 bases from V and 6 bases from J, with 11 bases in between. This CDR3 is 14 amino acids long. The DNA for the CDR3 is TGTGCCAGCAGTTTCCATGGGACGGCCGGGGAGCTGTTTTTT. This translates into CASSFHGTAGELFF.

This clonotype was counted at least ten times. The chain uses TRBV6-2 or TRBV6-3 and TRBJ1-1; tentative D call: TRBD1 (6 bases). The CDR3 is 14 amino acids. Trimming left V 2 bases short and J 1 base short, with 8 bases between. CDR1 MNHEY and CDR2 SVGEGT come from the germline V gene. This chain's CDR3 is CASSYGQRNTEAFF. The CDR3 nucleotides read TGTGCCAGCAGTTACGGACAGAGGAACACTGAAGCTTTCTTT.

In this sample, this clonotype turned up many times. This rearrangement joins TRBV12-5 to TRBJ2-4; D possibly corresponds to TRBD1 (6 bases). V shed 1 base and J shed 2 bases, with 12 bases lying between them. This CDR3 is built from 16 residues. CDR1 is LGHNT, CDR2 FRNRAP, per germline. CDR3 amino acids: CASGLAPGDPKNIQYF. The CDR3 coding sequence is TGTGCTAGTGGTTTGGCGCCAGGGGATCCCAAAAACATTCAGTACTTC.

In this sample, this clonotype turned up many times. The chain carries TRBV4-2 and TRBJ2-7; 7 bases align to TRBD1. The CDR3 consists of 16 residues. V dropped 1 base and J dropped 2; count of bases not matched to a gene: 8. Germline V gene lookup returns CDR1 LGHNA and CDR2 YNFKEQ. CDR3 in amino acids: CASSQVLSGGAYEQYF. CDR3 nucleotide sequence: TGTGCCAGCAGCCAAGTCCTCTCAGGGGGAGCCTACGAGCAGTACTTC.

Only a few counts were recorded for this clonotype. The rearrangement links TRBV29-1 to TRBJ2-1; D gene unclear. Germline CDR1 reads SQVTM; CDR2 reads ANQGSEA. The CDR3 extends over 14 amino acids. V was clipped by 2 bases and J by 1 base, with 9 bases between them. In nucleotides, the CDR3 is TGCAGCGTTGAAAGTCCTATGTCCTACAATGAGCAGTTCTTC. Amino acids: CSVESPMSYNEQFF.

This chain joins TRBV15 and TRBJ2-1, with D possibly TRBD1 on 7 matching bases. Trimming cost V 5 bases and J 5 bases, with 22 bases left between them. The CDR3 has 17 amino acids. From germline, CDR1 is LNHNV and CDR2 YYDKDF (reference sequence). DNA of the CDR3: TGTGCCACCAGCCCCCGTCGGGAAGGGGGCGGGAACAATGAGCAGTTCTTC. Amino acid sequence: CATSPRREGGGNNEQFF.

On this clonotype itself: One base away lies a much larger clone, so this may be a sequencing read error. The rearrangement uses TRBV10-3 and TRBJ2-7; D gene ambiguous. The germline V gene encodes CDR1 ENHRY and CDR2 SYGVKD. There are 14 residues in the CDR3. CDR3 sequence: CAIIESGVAYEQYF. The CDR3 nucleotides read TGTGCCATCATTGAGTCTGGGGTAGCCTACGAGCAGTACTTC.